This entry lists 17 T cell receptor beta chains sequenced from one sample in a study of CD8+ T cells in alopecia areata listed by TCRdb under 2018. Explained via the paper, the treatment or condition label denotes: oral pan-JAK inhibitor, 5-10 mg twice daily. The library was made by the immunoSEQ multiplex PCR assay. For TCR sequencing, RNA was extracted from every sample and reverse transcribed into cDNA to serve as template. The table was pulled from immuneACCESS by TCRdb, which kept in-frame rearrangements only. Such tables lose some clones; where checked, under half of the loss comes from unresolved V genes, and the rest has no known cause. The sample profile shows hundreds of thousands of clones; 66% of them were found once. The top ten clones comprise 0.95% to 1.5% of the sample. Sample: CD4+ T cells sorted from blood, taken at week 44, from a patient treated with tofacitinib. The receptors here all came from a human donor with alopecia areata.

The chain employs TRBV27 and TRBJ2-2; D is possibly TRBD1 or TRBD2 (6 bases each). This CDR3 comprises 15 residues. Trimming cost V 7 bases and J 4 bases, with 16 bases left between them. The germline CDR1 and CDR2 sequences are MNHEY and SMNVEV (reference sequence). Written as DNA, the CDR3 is TGTGCCAGCAAGAGTTCGGGGGCCCCCACCGGGGAGCTGTTTTTT. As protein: CASKSSGAPTGELFF.

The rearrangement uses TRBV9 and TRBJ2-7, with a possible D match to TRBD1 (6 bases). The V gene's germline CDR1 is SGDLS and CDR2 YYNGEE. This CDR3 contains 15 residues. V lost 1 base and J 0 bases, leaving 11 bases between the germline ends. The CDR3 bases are TGTGCCAGCAGCGTAAAGGGGGACCACTCCTACGAGCAGTACTTC. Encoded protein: CASSVKGDHSYEQYF.

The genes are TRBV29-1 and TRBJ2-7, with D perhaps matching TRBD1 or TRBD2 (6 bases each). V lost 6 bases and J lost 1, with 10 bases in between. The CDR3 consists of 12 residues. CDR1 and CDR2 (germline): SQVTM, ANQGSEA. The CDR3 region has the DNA TGCAGCGTGAAGGGGGGATCCTACGAGCAGTACTTC. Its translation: CSVKGGSYEQYF.

CDR3 in amino acids: CASSLWQMNTEAFF. The CDR3 nucleotides read TGTGCCAGCAGCTTGTGGCAGATGAACACTGAAGCTTTCTTT. The rearrangement links TRBV5-6 to TRBJ1-1; no definite D call. Germline loops: CDR1 SGHDT, CDR2 YYEEEE. The CDR3 has 14 residues. Trimming left V 1 base short and J 0 bases short, with 7 bases between.

The CDR3 is CSVGGTGDRETQYF. The CDR3 coding sequence is TGCAGCGTTGGGGGGACAGGGGATCGAGAGACCCAGTACTTC. This sequence joins TRBV29-1 and TRBJ2-5; TRBD1 agrees at 10 bases. The CDR3 is made up of 14 amino acids. The ends lost 4 bases at V and 4 bases at J; junction bases unmatched: 6. Germline V gene lookup returns CDR1 SQVTM and CDR2 ANQGSEA.

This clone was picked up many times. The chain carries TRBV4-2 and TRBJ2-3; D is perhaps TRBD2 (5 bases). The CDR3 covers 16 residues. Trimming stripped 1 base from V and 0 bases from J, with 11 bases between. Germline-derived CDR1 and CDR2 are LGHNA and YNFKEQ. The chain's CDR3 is CASSQGFERSTDTQYF. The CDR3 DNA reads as TGTGCCAGCAGCCAAGGTTTCGAGCGGAGCACAGATACGCAGTATTTT.

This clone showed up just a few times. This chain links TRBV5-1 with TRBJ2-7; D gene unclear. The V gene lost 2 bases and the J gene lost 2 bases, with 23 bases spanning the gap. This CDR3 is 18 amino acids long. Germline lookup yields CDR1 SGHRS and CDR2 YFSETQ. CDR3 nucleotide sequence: TGCGCCAGCAGCTTCCACCAGTTTATTCCGGAAGCAGCCTACGAGCAGTACTTC. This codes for CASSFHQFIPEAAYEQYF.

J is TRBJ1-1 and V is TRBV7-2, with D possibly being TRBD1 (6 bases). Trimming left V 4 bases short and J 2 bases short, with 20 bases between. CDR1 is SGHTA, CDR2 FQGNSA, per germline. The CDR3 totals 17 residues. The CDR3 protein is CASSSPSHRTANTEAFF. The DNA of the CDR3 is TGTGCCAGCAGCTCTCCTTCTCACCGGACAGCAAACACTGAAGCTTTCTTT.

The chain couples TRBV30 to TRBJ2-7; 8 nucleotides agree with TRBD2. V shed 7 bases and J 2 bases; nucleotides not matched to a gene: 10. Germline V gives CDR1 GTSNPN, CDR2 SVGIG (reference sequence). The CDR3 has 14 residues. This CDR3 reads CASGGGLPTYEQYF. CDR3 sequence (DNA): TGTGCCTCGGGAGGGGGTCTGCCTACCTACGAGCAGTACTTC.

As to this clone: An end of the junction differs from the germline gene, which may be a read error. The CDR3, as DNA: TGTGCCAGCAGCTTTGGCGACGGGAAAGCTTTC. Protein product: CASSFGDGKAF. V gene TRBV5-6 combines with J gene TRBJ2-7, with D maybe TRBD2 (5 bases). The germline CDR1 and CDR2 sequences are SGHDT and YYEEEE. This CDR3 comprises 11 residues. Using reference TRBV5-6 and TRBJ2-7 for the parts outside the CDR3, the full variable domain is DAGVTQSPTHLIKTRGQQVTLRCSPKSGHDTVSWYQQALGQGPQFIFQYYEEEERQRGNFPDRFSGHQFPNYSSELNVNALLLGDSALYLCASSFGDGKAFGPGTRLTVT.

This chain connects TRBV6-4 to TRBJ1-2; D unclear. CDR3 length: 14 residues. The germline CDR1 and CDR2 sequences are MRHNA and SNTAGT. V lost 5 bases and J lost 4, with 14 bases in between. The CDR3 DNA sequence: TGTGCCAGCAGTCCTGGACCGGGAAGCTATGGCTACACCTTC. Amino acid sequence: CASSPGPGSYGYTF.

Written as DNA, the CDR3 is TGTGCCTGGAGGAGGGCCAGTCCTGAAGCTTTCTTT. Its translation: CAWRRASPEAFF. The chain links TRBV30 to TRBJ1-1, with no clear D. CDR3 length: 12 residues. Germline assignment: CDR1 GTSNPN and CDR2 SVGIG (reference sequence). Trimming stripped 3 bases from V and 6 bases from J, with 11 bases between.

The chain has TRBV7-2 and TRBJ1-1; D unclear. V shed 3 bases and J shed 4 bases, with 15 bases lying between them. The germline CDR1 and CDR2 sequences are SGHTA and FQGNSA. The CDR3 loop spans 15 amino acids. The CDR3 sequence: CASSLRASWGTEAFF. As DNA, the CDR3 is TGTGCCAGCAGCTTGAGGGCCAGTTGGGGCACTGAAGCTTTCTTT. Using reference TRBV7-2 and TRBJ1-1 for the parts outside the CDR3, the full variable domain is GAGVSQSPSNKVTEKGKDVELRCDPISGHTALYWYRQSLGQGLEFLIYFQGNSAPDKSGLPSDRFSAERTGGSVSTLTIQRTQQEDSAVYLCASSLRASWGTEAFFGQGTRLTVV.

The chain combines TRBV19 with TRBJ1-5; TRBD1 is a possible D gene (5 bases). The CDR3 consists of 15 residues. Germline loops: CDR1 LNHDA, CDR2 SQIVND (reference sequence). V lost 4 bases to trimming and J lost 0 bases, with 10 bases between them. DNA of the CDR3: TGTGCCAGTAGTACAGGGTTCTATAGCAATCAGCCCCAGCATTTT. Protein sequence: CASSTGFYSNQPQHF.

The CDR3 bases are TGTGCCAGCAGCTCGGGCAGGGGCGGCAATCAGCCCCAGCATTTT. Translation gives CASSSGRGGNQPQHF. The chain recombines TRBV7-8 with TRBJ1-5; perhaps TRBD1 as D (6 bases). In germline, CDR1 is SGHVS, CDR2 FQNEAQ. The CDR3 is made up of 15 amino acids. V dropped 4 bases and J dropped 2 bases, with 12 bases sitting between them.

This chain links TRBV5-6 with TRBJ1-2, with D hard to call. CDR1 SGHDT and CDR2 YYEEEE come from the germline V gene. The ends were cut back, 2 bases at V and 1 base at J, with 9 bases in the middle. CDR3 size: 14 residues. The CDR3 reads CASSLDGVNYGYTF. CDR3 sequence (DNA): TGTGCCAGCAGCTTAGACGGGGTTAACTATGGCTACACCTTC.

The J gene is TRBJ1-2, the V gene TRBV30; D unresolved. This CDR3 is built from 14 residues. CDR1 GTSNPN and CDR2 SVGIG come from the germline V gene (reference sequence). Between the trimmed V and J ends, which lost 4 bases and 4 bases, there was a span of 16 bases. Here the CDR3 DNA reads TGTGCCTGGAACACCCTCGGACCGGGCTATGGCTACACCTTC. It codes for CAWNTLGPGYGYTF.